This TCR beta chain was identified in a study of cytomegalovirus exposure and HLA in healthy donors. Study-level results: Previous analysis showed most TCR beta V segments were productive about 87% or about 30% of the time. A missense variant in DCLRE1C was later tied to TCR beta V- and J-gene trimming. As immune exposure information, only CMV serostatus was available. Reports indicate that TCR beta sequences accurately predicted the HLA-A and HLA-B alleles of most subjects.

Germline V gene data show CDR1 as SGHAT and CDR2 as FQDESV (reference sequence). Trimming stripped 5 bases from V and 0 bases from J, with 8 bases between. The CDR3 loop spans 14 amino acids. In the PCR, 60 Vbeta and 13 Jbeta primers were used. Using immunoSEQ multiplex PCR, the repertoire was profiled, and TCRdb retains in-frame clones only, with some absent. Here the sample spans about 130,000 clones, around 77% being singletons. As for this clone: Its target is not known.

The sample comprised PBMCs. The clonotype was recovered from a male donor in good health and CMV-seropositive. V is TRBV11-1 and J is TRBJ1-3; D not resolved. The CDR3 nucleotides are TGTGCCAGCAGCCCTGCGATCTCTGGAAACACCATATATTTT. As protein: CASSPAISGNTIYF.